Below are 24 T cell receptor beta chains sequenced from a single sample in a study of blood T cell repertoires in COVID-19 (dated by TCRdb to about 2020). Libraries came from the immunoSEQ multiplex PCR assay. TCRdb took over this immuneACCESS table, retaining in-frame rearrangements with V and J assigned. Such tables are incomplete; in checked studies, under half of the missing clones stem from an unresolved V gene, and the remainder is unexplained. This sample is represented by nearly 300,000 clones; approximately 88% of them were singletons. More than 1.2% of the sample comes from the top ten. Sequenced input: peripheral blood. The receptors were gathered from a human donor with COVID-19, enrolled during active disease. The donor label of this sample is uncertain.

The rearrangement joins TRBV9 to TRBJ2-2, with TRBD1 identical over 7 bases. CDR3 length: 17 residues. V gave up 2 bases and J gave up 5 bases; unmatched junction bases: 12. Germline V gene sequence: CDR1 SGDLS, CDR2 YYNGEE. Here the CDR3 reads CASSVLGLGGLTGELFF. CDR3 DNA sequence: TGTGCCAGCAGCGTCCTGGGTTTAGGGGGCTTGACCGGGGAGCTGTTTTTT. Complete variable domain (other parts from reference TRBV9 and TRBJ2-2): DSGVTQTPKHLITATGQRVTLRCSPRSGDLSVYWYQQSLDQGLQFLIQYYNGEERAKGNILERFSAQQFPDLHSELNLSSLELGDSALYFCASSVLGLGGLTGELFFGEGSRLTVL.

This chain's CDR3 is CASSPQGRSNEQFF. CDR3 DNA sequence: TGCGCCAGCAGCCCGCAGGGTAGAAGCAATGAGCAGTTCTTC. The rearrangement links TRBV5-1 to TRBJ2-1; a weak D match, TRBD1 (5 bases). Trimming shortened V by 4 bases and J by 6 bases, and 14 bases separated the two germline ends. The CDR3 covers 14 residues. Germline assignment: CDR1 SGHRS and CDR2 YFSETQ.

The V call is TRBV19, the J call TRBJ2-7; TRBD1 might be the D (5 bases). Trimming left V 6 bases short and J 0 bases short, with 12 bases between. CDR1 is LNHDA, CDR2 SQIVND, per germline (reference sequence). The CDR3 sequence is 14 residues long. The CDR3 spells CASRAGPTSYEQYF. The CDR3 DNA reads TGTGCCAGTAGGGCAGGGCCAACCTCCTACGAGCAGTACTTC.

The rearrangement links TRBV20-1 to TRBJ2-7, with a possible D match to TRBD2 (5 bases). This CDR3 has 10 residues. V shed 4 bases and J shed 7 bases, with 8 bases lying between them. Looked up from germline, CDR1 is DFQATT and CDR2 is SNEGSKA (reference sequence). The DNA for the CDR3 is TGCAGTGCTACCTCGGGGGAGCAGTACTTC. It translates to CSATSGEQYF.

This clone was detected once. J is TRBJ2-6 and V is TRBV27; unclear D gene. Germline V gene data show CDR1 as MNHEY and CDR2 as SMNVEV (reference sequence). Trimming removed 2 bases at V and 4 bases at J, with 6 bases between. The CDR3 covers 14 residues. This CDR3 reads CASSLGLGANVLTF. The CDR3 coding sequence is TGTGCCAGCAGTTTAGGGCTAGGGGCCAACGTCCTGACTTTC. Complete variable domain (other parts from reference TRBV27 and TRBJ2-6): EAQVTQNPRYLITVTGKKLTVTCSQNMNHEYMSWYRQDPGLGLRQIYYSMNVEVTDKGDVPEGYKVSRKEKRNFPLILESPSPNQTSLYFCASSLGLGANVLTFGAGSRLTVL.

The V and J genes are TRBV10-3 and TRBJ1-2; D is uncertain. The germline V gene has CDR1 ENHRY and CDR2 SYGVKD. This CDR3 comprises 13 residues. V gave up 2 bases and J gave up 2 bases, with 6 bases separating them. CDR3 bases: TGTGCCATCAGTGAGGAACGGAACTATGGCTACACCTTC. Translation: CAISEERNYGYTF.

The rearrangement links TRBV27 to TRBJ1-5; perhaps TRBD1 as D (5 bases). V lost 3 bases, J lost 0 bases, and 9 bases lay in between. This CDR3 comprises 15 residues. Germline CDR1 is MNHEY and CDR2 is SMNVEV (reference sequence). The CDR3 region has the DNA TGTGCCAGCAGTTTCGTAGGGGATAGCAATCAGCCCCAGCATTTT. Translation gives CASSFVGDSNQPQHF.

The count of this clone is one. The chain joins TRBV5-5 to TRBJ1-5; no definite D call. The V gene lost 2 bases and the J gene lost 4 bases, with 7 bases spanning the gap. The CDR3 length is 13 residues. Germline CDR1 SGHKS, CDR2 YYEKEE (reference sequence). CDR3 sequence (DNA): TGTGCCAGCAGCTTATCAGTGAATCAGCCCCAGCATTTT. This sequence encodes CASSLSVNQPQHF.

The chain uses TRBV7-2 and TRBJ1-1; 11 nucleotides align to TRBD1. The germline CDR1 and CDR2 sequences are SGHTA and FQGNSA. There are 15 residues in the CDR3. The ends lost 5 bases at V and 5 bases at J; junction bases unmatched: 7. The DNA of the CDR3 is TGTGCCAGCAGCCAAACCGGACAGGGGGCGACTGAAGCTTTCTTT. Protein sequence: CASSQTGQGATEAFF.

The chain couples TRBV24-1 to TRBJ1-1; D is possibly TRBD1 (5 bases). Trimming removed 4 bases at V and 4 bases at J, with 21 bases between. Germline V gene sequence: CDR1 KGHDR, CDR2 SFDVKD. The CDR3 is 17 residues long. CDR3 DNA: TGTGCCACCAGTGACCCCGTCCCCGGCAGGGCATCCACTGAAGCTTTCTTT. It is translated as CATSDPVPGRASTEAFF.

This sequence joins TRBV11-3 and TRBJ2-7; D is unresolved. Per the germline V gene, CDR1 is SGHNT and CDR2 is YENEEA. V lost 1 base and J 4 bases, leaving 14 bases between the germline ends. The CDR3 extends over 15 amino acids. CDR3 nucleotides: TGTGCCAGCAGCTTAGGCCCGACTGCCGGGTACGAGCAGTACTTC. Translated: CASSLGPTAGYEQYF.

This CDR3 reads CASSLASVTDTQYF. The CDR3 DNA reads as TGTGCCAGCAGCTTAGCGTCGGTCACAGATACGCAGTATTTT. The gene calls are TRBV7-2 and TRBJ2-3; D not certain. V dropped 0 bases and J dropped 2 bases, with 6 bases sitting between them. The CDR3 spans 14 residues. Germline V gives CDR1 SGHTA, CDR2 FQGNSA.

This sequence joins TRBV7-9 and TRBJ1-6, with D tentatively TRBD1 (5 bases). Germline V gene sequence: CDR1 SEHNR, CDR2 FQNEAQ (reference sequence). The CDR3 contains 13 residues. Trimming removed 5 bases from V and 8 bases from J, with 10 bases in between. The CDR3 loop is CASSLPGDSPLHF. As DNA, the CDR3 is TGTGCCAGCAGCCTACCGGGGGATTCACCCCTCCACTTT.

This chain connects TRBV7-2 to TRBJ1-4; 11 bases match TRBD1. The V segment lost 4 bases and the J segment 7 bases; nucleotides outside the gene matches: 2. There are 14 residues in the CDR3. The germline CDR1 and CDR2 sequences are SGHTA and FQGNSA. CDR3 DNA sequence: TGTGCCAGCAGCTCGGACAGGGGGCGTGAAAAACTGTTTTTT. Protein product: CASSSDRGREKLFF.

Here the CDR3 reads CASSSRKDTQYF. DNA for the CDR3: TGTGCCAGCAGTTCGCGGAAGGATACGCAGTATTTT. V gene TRBV12-3 or TRBV12-4 combines with J gene TRBJ2-3, with unresolved D. There are 12 residues in the CDR3. Deletions cut 4 bases from V and 6 bases from J, with 8 bases between.

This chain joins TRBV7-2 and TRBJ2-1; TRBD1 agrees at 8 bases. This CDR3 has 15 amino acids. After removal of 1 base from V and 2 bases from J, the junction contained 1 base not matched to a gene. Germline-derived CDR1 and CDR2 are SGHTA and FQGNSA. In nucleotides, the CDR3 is TGTGCCAGCAGCTTAGAACAGGGGGCCTACAATGAGCAGTTCTTC. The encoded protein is CASSLEQGAYNEQFF.

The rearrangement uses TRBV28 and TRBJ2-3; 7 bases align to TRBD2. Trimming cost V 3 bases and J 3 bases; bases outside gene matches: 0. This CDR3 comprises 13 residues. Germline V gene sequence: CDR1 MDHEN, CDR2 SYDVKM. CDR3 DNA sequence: TGTGCCAGCAGTTTTAGCGGGACAGATACGCAGTATTTT. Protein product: CASSFSGTDTQYF.

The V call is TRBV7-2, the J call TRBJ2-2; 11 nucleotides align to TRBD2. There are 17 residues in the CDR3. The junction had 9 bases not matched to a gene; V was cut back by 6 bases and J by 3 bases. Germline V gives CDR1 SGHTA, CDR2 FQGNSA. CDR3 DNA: TGTGCCAGCAGTTATAGCGGGAGGGTCCGGTACACCGGGGAGCTGTTTTTT. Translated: CASSYSGRVRYTGELFF.

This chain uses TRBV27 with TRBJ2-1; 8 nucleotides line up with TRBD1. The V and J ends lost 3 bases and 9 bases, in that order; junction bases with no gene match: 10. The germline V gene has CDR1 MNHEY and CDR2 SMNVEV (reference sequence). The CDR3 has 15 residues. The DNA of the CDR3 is TGTGCCAGCAGTTTCGGGGCAGGGGGCTTAGGTGAGCAGTTCTTC. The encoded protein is CASSFGAGGLGEQFF.

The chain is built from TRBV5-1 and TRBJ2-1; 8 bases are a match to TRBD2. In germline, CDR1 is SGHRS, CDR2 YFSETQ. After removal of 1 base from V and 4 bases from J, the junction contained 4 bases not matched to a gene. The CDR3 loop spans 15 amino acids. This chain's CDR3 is CASSLSGSVYNEQFF. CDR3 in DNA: TGCGCCAGCAGCTTGAGCGGGAGCGTATACAATGAGCAGTTCTTC.

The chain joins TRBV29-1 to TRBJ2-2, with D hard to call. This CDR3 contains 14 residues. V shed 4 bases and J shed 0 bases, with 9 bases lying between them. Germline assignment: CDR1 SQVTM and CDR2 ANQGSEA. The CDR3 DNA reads TGCAGCGTTGTGACGACAACGAACACCGGGGAGCTGTTTTTT. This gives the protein CSVVTTTNTGELFF.

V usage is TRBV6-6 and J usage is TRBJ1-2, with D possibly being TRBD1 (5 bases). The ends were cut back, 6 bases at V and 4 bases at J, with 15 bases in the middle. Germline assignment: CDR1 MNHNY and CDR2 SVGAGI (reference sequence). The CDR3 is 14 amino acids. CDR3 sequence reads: CASSFAGGSYGYTF. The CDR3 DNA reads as TGTGCCAGCAGCTTTGCCGGGGGAAGCTATGGCTACACCTTC.

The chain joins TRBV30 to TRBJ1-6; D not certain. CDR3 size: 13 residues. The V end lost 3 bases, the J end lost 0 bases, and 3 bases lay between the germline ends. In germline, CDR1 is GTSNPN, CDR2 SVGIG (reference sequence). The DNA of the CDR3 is TGTGCCTGGAGGCGCTCCTATAATTCACCCCTCCACTTT. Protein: CAWRRSYNSPLHF. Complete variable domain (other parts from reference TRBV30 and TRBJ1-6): SQTIHQWPATLVQPVGSPLSLECTVEGTSNPNLYWYRQAAGRGLQLLFYSVGIGQISSEVPQNLSASRPQDRQFILSSKKLLLSDSGFYLCAWRRSYNSPLHFGNGTRLTVT.

The CDR3: CASRTTGQETQYF. The CDR3 DNA follows: TGTGCCAGCAGAACGACAGGTCAAGAGACCCAGTACTTC. The chain is built from TRBV21-1 and TRBJ2-5; TRBD1, the D gene given by the table, was not confirmed from the DNA. TRBV21-1 represents a pseudogene. This CDR3 comprises 13 residues.